This T cell receptor (beta chain) was obtained from a study of blood T cell repertoires in COVID-19. CDR3 length: 12 residues. Germline CDR1 is KGHSH and CDR2 is LQKENI. V was pared by 3 bases and J by 6 bases, with 6 bases between. TCRdb's table, derived via immunoSEQ multiplex PCR, lists solely in-frame clones and lacks some. Found here are about 380,000 clones, around 87% of them singletons; the top ten hold under 1.5%. Specimen: PBMCs or T cells enriched from blood (not recorded which). The sequence was obtained from a man aged 25 to 40 who had recovered from COVID-19. The chain carries TRBV18 and TRBJ1-3; D unclear. The CDR3 sequence: CASSPMANTIYF. CDR3 DNA sequence: TGTGCCAGCTCACCGATGGCAAACACCATATATTTT.